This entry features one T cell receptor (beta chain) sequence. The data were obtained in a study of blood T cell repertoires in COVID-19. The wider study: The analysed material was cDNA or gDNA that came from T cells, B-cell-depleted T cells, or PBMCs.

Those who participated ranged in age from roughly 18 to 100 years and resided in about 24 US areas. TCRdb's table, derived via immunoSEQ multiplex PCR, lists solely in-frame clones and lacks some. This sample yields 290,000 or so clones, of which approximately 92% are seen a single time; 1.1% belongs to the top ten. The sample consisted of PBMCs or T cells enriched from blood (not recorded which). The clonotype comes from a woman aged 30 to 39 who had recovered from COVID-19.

The CDR3 nucleotides are TGCGCCAGCAGCTTGGCCTTGGGACTAGAGTCGGGGCAGTACTTC. Translation: CASSLALGLESGQYF. The J gene is TRBJ2-7, the V gene TRBV5-1; 8 positions match TRBD2. CDR3 length: 15 residues. Germline-derived CDR1 and CDR2 are SGHRS and YFSETQ. V lost 0 bases to trimming and J lost 9 bases; unmatched junction nucleotides: 11.